This paragraph reports one TCR beta chain. The sample belongs to a study of blood T cell repertoires in COVID-19. Losses at the gene ends were 3 bases for V and 4 bases for J; bases not matched to a gene: 8. Per germline, CDR1 SQVTM and CDR2 ANQGSEA. The CDR3 is 15 residues long. Original data processing: Researchers report that nucleated cell counts were estimated from reference gene primer amplification. Sequencing used immunoSEQ multiplex PCR; TCRdb keeps in-frame clones, though not all of them. D and trimming were read from the DNA, whereas the V and J calls and clone size are those reported in that table. The sample lists some 220,000 clones; about nine tenths were seen once. Everyone who took part was 18 to 89 years old, and they came from some 23 US areas. Participant-given clinical history determined each cohort assignment. Recovered status applied to Cohort 3 donors who had two consecutive negative PCRs. It also applied to those with clearance or with symptom resolution.

This TCR was recovered from a woman aged 30 to 39 who had recovered from COVID-19. This chain joins TRBV29-1 and TRBJ2-3; TRBD2 agrees at 9 bases. The sample comprised PBMCs or T cells enriched from blood (not recorded which). CDR3 DNA: TGCAGCGTTGATAGGAGCGGGGGGATCGCAGATACGCAGTATTTT. This encodes CSVDRSGGIADTQYF.